A single sample gave rise to the 18 T cell receptor beta chains below, sequenced in a study of control samples from healthy donors and cancer patients. Using immunoSEQ multiplex PCR, the repertoire was profiled, and TCRdb retains in-frame clones only, with some absent. The top ten clones hold over 4% of a sample with approximately 160,000 clones, roughly 95% of them seen once. The sequencing sample was made of blood. All receptors come from a woman aged 60-75 years in good health.

V gene TRBV5-1 combines with J gene TRBJ2-7; D is uncertain. This CDR3 has 13 amino acids. The V gene's germline CDR1 is SGHRS and CDR2 YFSETQ. V lost 2 bases to trimming and J lost 6 bases, with 12 bases between them. CDR3: CASSFQNPVEQYF. CDR3 nucleotides: TGCGCCAGCAGCTTCCAGAACCCGGTCGAGCAGTACTTC.

J is TRBJ1-1 and V is TRBV12-3 or TRBV12-4; D is ambiguous. The CDR3 has 13 residues. Between the trimmed V and J ends, which lost 2 bases and 5 bases, there was a span of 9 bases. In DNA form, the CDR3 reads TGTGCCAGCAGTTTATGGAGTGGGACTGAAGCTTTCTTT. Translated: CASSLWSGTEAFF.

This chain connects TRBV15 to TRBJ2-3; D is perhaps TRBD1 (5 bases). CDR1 LNHNV and CDR2 YYDKDF come from the germline V gene (reference sequence). There are 15 residues in the CDR3. V was trimmed by 5 bases and J by 4 bases, leaving 16 bases between them. In nucleotides, the CDR3 is TGTGCCACCAGCTACGGGCAGGGTAACTCAGATACGCAGTATTTT. Translation: CATSYGQGNSDTQYF.

This chain connects TRBV14 to TRBJ1-2; D is unclear. Germline loops: CDR1 SGHDN, CDR2 FVKESK. Trimming took off 1 base at V and 4 bases at J, with 13 bases between the two ends. This CDR3 is built from 15 residues. DNA for the CDR3: TGTGCCAGCAGCCAAGGGAAGGGAACGGGCTATGGCTACACCTTC. Its translation is CASSQGKGTGYGYTF.

This clone was counted once. V gene TRBV2 combines with J gene TRBJ1-1; D perhaps matches TRBD1 (5 bases). From germline, CDR1 is SNHLY and CDR2 FYNNEI. This CDR3 is 14 amino acids long. V was trimmed by 5 bases and J by 7 bases, leaving 17 bases between them. The CDR3: CASSLIQTGGEAFF. In DNA form, the CDR3 reads TGTGCCAGCAGTTTAATTCAAACGGGGGGTGAAGCTTTCTTT. Looking up the rest from reference TRBV2 and TRBJ1-1 gives the full variable domain: EPEVTQTPSHQVTQMGQEVILRCVPISNHLYFYWYRQILGQKVEFLVSFYNNEISEKSEIFDDQFSVERPDGSNFTLKIRSTKLEDSAMYFCASSLIQTGGEAFFGQGTRLTVV.

The chain couples TRBV5-1 to TRBJ1-4; maybe TRBD1 (6 bases). The V and J ends lost 4 bases and 0 bases respectively, with 16 bases between them. CDR3 size: 17 residues. Per germline, CDR1 SGHRS and CDR2 YFSETQ. CDR3 sequence (DNA): TGCGCCAGCAGCGCACTAATACAGGGAGCAACTAATGAAAAACTGTTTTTT. Its protein is CASSALIQGATNEKLFF.

The J gene is TRBJ2-1, the V gene TRBV14, with 8 bases lining up with TRBD1. This CDR3 is built from 15 residues. V dropped 0 bases and J dropped 7; count of bases not matched to a gene: 5. Per the germline V gene, CDR1 is SGHDN and CDR2 is FVKESK. The CDR3 reads CASSQERQGWNEQFF. The CDR3 bases are TGTGCCAGCAGCCAAGAACGACAGGGGTGGAATGAGCAGTTCTTC. Combining the CDR3 with reference TRBV14 and TRBJ2-1 gives the whole variable domain EAGVTQFPSHSVIEKGQTVTLRCDPISGHDNLYWYRRVMGKEIKFLLHFVKESKQDESGMPNNRFLAERTGGTYSTLKVQPAELEDSGVYFCASSQERQGWNEQFFGPGTRLTVL.

The chain recombines TRBV6-5 with TRBJ1-5, with 11 bases lining up with TRBD1. The V segment lost 4 bases and the J segment 2 bases; nucleotides outside the gene matches: 4. Germline-derived CDR1 and CDR2 are MNHEY and SVGAGI. The CDR3 has 16 amino acids. In DNA form, the CDR3 reads TGTGCCAGCAGTTCGGGACAGGGGGATGGCAATCAGCCCCAGCATTTT. It codes for CASSSGQGDGNQPQHF.

The chain joins TRBV3-1 (or the pseudogene TRBV3-2) to TRBJ1-4; possibly TRBD1 for D (6 bases). The CDR3 runs 15 residues. CDR1 and CDR2 from the germline V gene are LGHDT and YNNKEL (reference sequence). Trimming shortened V by 4 bases and J by 5 bases, and 14 bases separated the two germline ends. CDR3 DNA sequence: TGTGCCAGCAGCCGCCCGGGACACCTGAATGAAAAACTGTTTTTT. It specifies CASSRPGHLNEKLFF.

The chain carries TRBV10-3 and TRBJ1-1, with D possibly matching TRBD1 (6 bases). The V end lost 4 bases, the J end lost 1 base, and 16 bases lay between the germline ends. Germline V gene sequence: CDR1 ENHRY, CDR2 SYGVKD. This CDR3 spans 16 amino acids. The CDR3 sequence: CAISVRDTASNTEAFF. In DNA form, the CDR3 reads TGTGCCATCAGTGTCCGGGACACAGCATCGAACACTGAAGCTTTCTTT.

The chain has TRBV6-6 and TRBJ1-2, with D tentatively TRBD1 (5 bases). The V end lost 5 bases, the J end lost 4 bases, and 14 bases lay between the germline ends. This CDR3 comprises 14 residues. CDR1 MNHNY and CDR2 SVGAGI come from the germline V gene (reference sequence). CDR3 DNA sequence: TGTGCCAGCAGTACACGAGGGGATTTCTATGGCTACACCTTC. This codes for CASSTRGDFYGYTF.

The chain links TRBV2 to TRBJ1-3, with TRBD1 as a possible D gene (6 bases). V was clipped by 6 bases and J by 0 bases, with 12 bases between them. Germline V gene sequence: CDR1 SNHLY, CDR2 FYNNEI. The CDR3 covers 15 residues. CDR3 nucleotides: TGTGCCAGCAGATCAAGACAGGTCTCTGGAAACACCATATATTTT. It codes for CASRSRQVSGNTIYF. The entire variable domain, with the rest obtained from reference TRBV2 and TRBJ1-3, is as follows: EPEVTQTPSHQVTQMGQEVILRCVPISNHLYFYWYRQILGQKVEFLVSFYNNEISEKSEIFDDQFSVERPDGSNFTLKIRSTKLEDSAMYFCASRSRQVSGNTIYFGEGSWLTVV.

The V gene is TRBV20-1, the J gene TRBJ1-1, with D tentatively TRBD1 (5 bases). Trimming cost V 3 bases and J 0 bases, with 11 bases left between them. There are 14 residues in the CDR3. Germline CDR1 and CDR2: DFQATT and SNEGSKA (reference sequence). In nucleotides, the CDR3 is TGCAGTGCTAGTCTGGGGGGAATGAACACTGAAGCTTTCTTT. It encodes CSASLGGMNTEAFF.

The chain combines TRBV5-1 with TRBJ1-4; D ambiguous. This CDR3 is built from 14 residues. V dropped 5 bases and J dropped 0 bases, with 8 bases sitting between them. Germline V CDR1 and CDR2: SGHRS, YFSETQ. In DNA form, the CDR3 reads TGCGCCAGCAGTTCGGAAACAACTAATGAAAAACTGTTTTTT. Translation gives CASSSETTNEKLFF.

The V and J genes are TRBV24-1 and TRBJ1-1; no reliable D call. Trimming pared 6 bases from V and 1 base from J, leaving 11 bases between. This CDR3 has 14 residues. From germline, CDR1 is KGHDR and CDR2 SFDVKD. The CDR3 DNA reads TGTGCCACCAGTCTCCGAACAAAGAACACTGAAGCTTTCTTT. This gives the protein CATSLRTKNTEAFF.

In this sample, this clone turned up once. The V call is TRBV7-2, the J call TRBJ2-3; D gene uncertain. CDR1 is SGHTA and CDR2 is FQGNSA in the germline V gene. This CDR3 is 14 amino acids long. The V end was cut by 5 bases, the J end by 0 bases, with 9 bases between. As DNA, the CDR3 is TGTGCCAGCAGCCCCTACTACAGCACAGATACGCAGTATTTT. It specifies CASSPYYSTDTQYF. The full variable domain, completed using reference TRBV7-2 and TRBJ2-3, is GAGVSQSPSNKVTEKGKDVELRCDPISGHTALYWYRQSLGQGLEFLIYFQGNSAPDKSGLPSDRFSAERTGGSVSTLTIQRTQQEDSAVYLCASSPYYSTDTQYFGPGTRLTVL.

The rearrangement links TRBV5-1 to TRBJ2-5; 7 positions agree with TRBD2. The trim removed 3 bases at V and 2 bases at J, leaving 22 bases unmatched. CDR1 SGHRS and CDR2 YFSETQ come from the germline V gene. The length of the CDR3 is 20 residues. In nucleotides, the CDR3 is TGCGCCAGCAGCTCGGTCGGTCGAGGCGGGGGTCTTAGGAGTCAAGAGACCCAGTACTTC. Its protein product is CASSSVGRGGGLRSQETQYF.

The V gene is TRBV6-6, the J gene TRBJ1-6, with D possibly matching TRBD1 (6 bases). Trimming cost V 1 base and J 16 bases, with 20 bases left between them. The CDR3 sequence is 15 residues long. CDR1 and CDR2 from the germline V gene are MNHNY and SVGAGI (reference sequence). The CDR3 nucleotides read TGTGCCAGCAGTTACTTCACCGGGACAACACCTACGCTCCACTTT. It specifies CASSYFTGTTPTLHF.